The 27 T cell receptor beta chains listed next were all sequenced from one sample in a study of beta chain features in type 1 diabetes (dated by TCRdb to the late 2010s). The library was generated by the immunoSEQ multiplex PCR assay. The entire amount of isolated RNA was reverse transcribed using the High Capacity cDNA Reverse Transcription Kit, so the sequenced TCRB transcripts were expressed ones. TCRdb limited this immuneACCESS table to in-frame rearrangements with V and J called. A share of clones is missing; checked studies link under half to unresolved V genes, and the rest is unexplained. This sample lists over 700,000 clones; about 17% were detected once. The ten biggest clones cover 0.02% to 0.025% of the sample. Sequencing was performed on naive CD4+ T cells from blood. According to the study, the label for this sample's cell subset or site signals: true naive CD4+ T cells. Every receptor here comes from a woman aged 18-29 years in good health.

This clone was counted only a few times. The chain has TRBV15 and TRBJ1-1; D not resolved. This CDR3 is 14 amino acids long. Germline V gene data show CDR1 as LNHNV and CDR2 as YYDKDF (reference sequence). Trimming removed 0 bases at V and 1 base at J, with 6 bases between. CDR3 DNA: TGTGCCACCAGCAGAGATGACTGGAACACTGAAGCTTTCTTT. Protein product: CATSRDDWNTEAFF.

In this sample, this clone turned up a few times. The CDR3 protein is CSVAQGAGGGETQYF. The CDR3 DNA reads as TGCAGCGTTGCTCAGGGGGCAGGGGGCGGTGAGACCCAGTACTTC. The rearrangement uses TRBV29-1 and TRBJ2-5; 8 bases align to TRBD1. This CDR3 region has 15 residues. Germline V gene lookup returns CDR1 SQVTM and CDR2 ANQGSEA. The ends lost 4 bases at V and 5 bases at J; junction bases unmatched: 12. Full variable domain (outside the CDR3, taken from reference TRBV29-1 and TRBJ2-5): SAVISQKPSRDICQRGTSLTIQCQVDSQVTMMFWYRQQPGQSLTLIATANQGSEATYESGFVIDKFPISRPNLTFSTLTVSNMSPEDSSIYLCSVAQGAGGGETQYFGPGTRLLVL.

This clone was observed a few times. The chain has TRBV18 and TRBJ1-3, with 7 nucleotides matching TRBD1. This CDR3 is 15 amino acids long. The junction had 2 bases not matched to a gene; V was cut back by 3 bases and J by 0 bases. Germline assignment: CDR1 KGHSH and CDR2 LQKENI. The CDR3: CASSPGTASGNTIYF. The CDR3 DNA sequence: TGTGCCAGCTCACCCGGGACAGCCTCTGGAAACACCATATATTTT.

This clone was counted ten times or more. The chain employs TRBV19 and TRBJ2-6; no firm D call. The germline V gene encodes CDR1 LNHDA and CDR2 SQIVND (reference sequence). The CDR3 runs to 15 residues. The germline V and J ends were trimmed by 6 bases and 0 bases, with 9 bases remaining between them. Here the CDR3 DNA reads TGTGCCAGTAGATCCGGCGCCTCTGGGGCCAACGTCCTGACTTTC. Protein sequence: CASRSGASGANVLTF.

This clone has a handful of counts. The chain employs TRBV11-1 and TRBJ1-2; D is undetermined. The CDR3 is 14 amino acids. V was clipped by 3 bases and J by 6 bases, with 14 bases between them. The V gene's germline CDR1 is SGHAT and CDR2 FQDESV (reference sequence). This CDR3 is CASSLTRGVDGYTF. The CDR3 DNA reads as TGTGCCAGCAGCTTGACTCGGGGAGTCGATGGCTACACCTTC.

This chain joins TRBV4-2 and TRBJ2-1, with 8 positions matching TRBD2. CDR3 length equals 13 residues. V trimming: 4 bases; J trimming: 8 bases; junction bases outside the gene matches: 4. Germline assignment: CDR1 LGHNA and CDR2 YNFKEQ. In DNA, the CDR3 is TGTGCCAGCAGCCCGACTAGCGCCCATGAGCAGTTCTTC. Encoded protein: CASSPTSAHEQFF.

This clone was recorded a few times. The chain uses TRBV6-4 and TRBJ2-1; TRBD2 aligns across 10 bases. The trim removed 5 bases at V and 5 bases at J, leaving 6 bases unmatched. This CDR3 is built from 15 residues. In germline, CDR1 is MRHNA, CDR2 SNTAGT. CDR3 sequence (DNA): TGTGCCAGCAGTAAAGCGGGAGGGGGGAACAATGAGCAGTTCTTC. Encoded protein: CASSKAGGGNNEQFF.

This chain joins TRBV19 and TRBJ1-2, with 8 positions matching TRBD1. This CDR3 has 13 residues. Trimming at V came to 7 bases and at J to 8 bases, leaving 9 bases not matched to a gene. From germline, CDR1 is LNHDA and CDR2 SQIVND (reference sequence). Here the CDR3 reads CASTDRTGRGYTF. CDR3 sequence (DNA): TGTGCCAGTACCGATCGGACAGGGAGAGGCTACACCTTC.

The chain couples TRBV7-9 to TRBJ1-1; D gene unclear. Looked up from germline, CDR1 is SEHNR and CDR2 is FQNEAQ (reference sequence). This CDR3 is built from 14 residues. The V end was cut by 5 bases, the J end by 0 bases, with 10 bases between. The CDR3 spells CASSHTELNTEAFF. The DNA for the CDR3 is TGTGCCAGCAGCCATACAGAGTTGAACACTGAAGCTTTCTTT.

This chain joins TRBV5-1 and TRBJ2-1; D is perhaps TRBD2 (6 bases). The CDR3 has 15 amino acids. Germline CDR1 is SGHRS and CDR2 is YFSETQ. V was clipped by 5 bases and J by 7 bases, with 19 bases between them. This CDR3 reads CASSKERVMGNEQFF. CDR3 DNA sequence: TGCGCCAGCAGTAAGGAGCGGGTAATGGGTAATGAGCAGTTCTTC.

This clone was seen only a few times. CDR3 amino acids: CASSSAGTGGFEQYF. The CDR3 DNA sequence: TGTGCCAGCAGTTCCGCCGGGACAGGGGGCTTCGAGCAGTACTTC. J is TRBJ2-7 and V is TRBV28; 12 bases are a match to TRBD1. Trimming cost V 4 bases and J 6 bases; bases outside gene matches: 7. This CDR3 region has 15 residues. CDR1 MDHEN and CDR2 SYDVKM come from the germline V gene.

V usage is TRBV28 and J usage is TRBJ2-7, with D unresolved. CDR1 and CDR2 (germline): MDHEN, SYDVKM. V was trimmed by 6 bases and J by 8 bases, leaving 14 bases between them. The CDR3 consists of 12 residues. The CDR3 bases are TGTGCCAGCAGCCTCCTATCTACGCAGCAGTACTTC. This sequence encodes CASSLLSTQQYF.

The chain has TRBV7-9 and TRBJ2-2, with 10 bases that match TRBD2. Germline lookup yields CDR1 SEHNR and CDR2 FQNEAQ (reference sequence). The CDR3 loop spans 14 amino acids. V shed 5 bases, J shed 7 bases, and the junction held 4 bases outside the gene matches. In DNA, the CDR3 is TGTGCCAGCAGCACACTAGCGGGAAACGGGGAGCTGTTTTTT. Protein: CASSTLAGNGELFF.

The chain recombines TRBV27 with TRBJ2-6, with D unresolved. V was clipped by 1 base and J by 0 bases, with 10 bases between them. The CDR3 covers 17 residues. CDR1 and CDR2 (germline): MNHEY, SMNVEV (reference sequence). The CDR3 DNA is TGTGCCAGCAGTTTATTCCCTGGAACCTCTGGGGCCAACGTCCTGACTTTC. Translated: CASSLFPGTSGANVLTF.

In its sample, this clone was seen a few times. This chain uses TRBV9 with TRBJ2-7; no firm D call. Per the germline V gene, CDR1 is SGDLS and CDR2 is YYNGEE. The CDR3 is made up of 15 amino acids. The ends were cut back, 0 bases at V and 3 bases at J, with 13 bases in the middle. In nucleotides, the CDR3 is TGTGCCAGCAGCGTAGCCCCCCAGGAAGTCTACGAGCAGTACTTC. Translated: CASSVAPQEVYEQYF.

V is TRBV18 and J is TRBJ1-2, with D perhaps matching TRBD1 (5 bases). Deletions cut 3 bases from V and 5 bases from J, with 10 bases between. The CDR3 is 13 amino acids. CDR1 is KGHSH and CDR2 is LQKENI in the germline V gene. CDR3 bases: TGTGCCAGCTCACCGGGGACCTCATATGGCTACACCTTC. Amino acids: CASSPGTSYGYTF. Together with reference TRBV18 and TRBJ1-2, the CDR3 gives the full variable domain: NAGVMQNPRHLVRRRGQEARLRCSPMKGHSHVYWYRQLPEEGLKFMVYLQKENIIDESGMPKERFSAEFPKEGPSILRIQQVVRGDSAAYFCASSPGTSYGYTFGSGTRLTVV.

The rearrangement links TRBV27 to TRBJ2-2; D gene uncertain. Germline V lookup: CDR1 MNHEY, CDR2 SMNVEV (reference sequence). The CDR3 is made up of 12 amino acids. V gave up 8 bases and J gave up 4 bases, with 8 bases separating them. The CDR3: CASRRFTGELFF. In nucleotides, the CDR3 is TGTGCCAGCCGACGATTCACCGGGGAGCTGTTTTTT.

The rearrangement links TRBV2 to TRBJ2-7, with 7 bases lining up with TRBD1. CDR3 length equals 14 residues. V gave up 6 bases and J gave up 5 bases; unmatched junction bases: 10. Germline V lookup: CDR1 SNHLY, CDR2 FYNNEI. CDR3 region: CASSRQQGSHEQYF. The CDR3 DNA sequence: TGTGCCAGCAGCCGCCAACAGGGGTCCCACGAGCAGTACTTC. The entire variable domain, with the rest obtained from reference TRBV2 and TRBJ2-7, is as follows: EPEVTQTPSHQVTQMGQEVILRCVPISNHLYFYWYRQILGQKVEFLVSFYNNEISEKSEIFDDQFSVERPDGSNFTLKIRSTKLEDSAMYFCASSRQQGSHEQYFGPGTRLTVT.

The CDR3 bases are TGTGCCAGCAGCTTTGGGACTTTCGCTAATGAGCAGTTCTTC. Amino acid sequence: CASSFGTFANEQFF. The rearrangement joins TRBV11-2 to TRBJ2-1, with D perhaps TRBD2 (6 bases). CDR1 is SGHAT and CDR2 is FQNNGV in the germline V gene. Trimming took 3 bases from V and 7 from J, leaving 13 bases between them. CDR3 length: 14 residues.

The table lists this clone with a few counts. The V gene is TRBV13, the J gene TRBJ2-7; TRBD1 aligns across 7 bases. This CDR3 comprises 14 residues. V dropped 6 bases and J dropped 3; count of bases not matched to a gene: 8. Germline lookup yields CDR1 PRHDT and CDR2 FYEKMQ (reference sequence). The CDR3 is CASSRQGTGYEQYF. The CDR3 DNA follows: TGTGCCAGCAGTCGACAGGGTACCGGCTACGAGCAGTACTTC.

This clone was detected a few times. The J gene is TRBJ2-1, the V gene TRBV5-1; 8 bases are shared with TRBD2. The CDR3 contains 14 residues. Germline CDR1 and CDR2: SGHRS and YFSETQ. V was clipped by 4 bases and J by 4 bases; unmatched bases: 4. DNA for the CDR3: TGCGCCAGCAGCAGGACTAGCCGTTACAATGAGCAGTTCTTC. Translating it yields CASSRTSRYNEQFF.

This clone was seen a few times. This chain connects TRBV27 to TRBJ1-1, with D unclear. The CDR3 loop spans 12 amino acids. CDR1 and CDR2 (germline): MNHEY, SMNVEV (reference sequence). V lost 10 bases and J lost 0, with 9 bases in between. DNA for the CDR3: TGTGCCACGAGGAAGGTGAACACTGAAGCTTTCTTT. Its protein product is CATRKVNTEAFF.

Regarding this clone: This sample includes further DNA sequences coding for the same CDR3. The J gene is TRBJ2-7, the V gene TRBV28; 13 positions agree with TRBD2. Germline assignment: CDR1 MDHEN and CDR2 SYDVKM. The CDR3 has 15 residues. V lost 5 bases, J lost 4 bases, and 5 bases stayed unmatched. CDR3 protein: CASSLRTSGRYEQYF. In nucleotides, the CDR3 is TGTGCCAGCAGTCTTCGGACTAGCGGGAGATACGAGCAGTACTTC. Drawing the rest from reference TRBV28 and TRBJ2-7, the complete variable domain is DVKVTQSSRYLVKRTGEKVFLECVQDMDHENMFWYRQDPGLGLRLIYFSYDVKMKEKGDIPEGYSVSREKKERFSLILESASTNQTSMYLCASSLRTSGRYEQYFGPGTRLTVT.

This clone came up a few times. The CDR3 DNA reads as TGTGCCAGCAGCCGGGGTTTAGAGGACAGGGGTACCGGGGAGCTGTTTTTT. This translates into CASSRGLEDRGTGELFF. The J gene is TRBJ2-2, the V gene TRBV11-2; the match to TRBD1 covers 9 bases. With 5 bases clipped from V and 5 bases from J, the junction kept 12 bases outside the gene matches. Germline loops: CDR1 SGHAT, CDR2 FQNNGV. CDR3 length: 17 amino acids.

The V and J genes are TRBV4-3 and TRBJ2-3, with 8 bases aligning to TRBD2. Unmatched junction bases numbered 7, after V lost 4 bases and J lost 4 bases. The CDR3 is 15 amino acids. Per germline, CDR1 LGHNA and CDR2 YSLEER. CDR3 bases: TGCGCCAGCAGCCGTACCAGCGGGAGTGCAGATACGCAGTATTTT. Amino acid sequence: CASSRTSGSADTQYF.

The chain uses TRBV6-1 and TRBJ2-5; D gene uncertain. CDR1 and CDR2 (germline): MNHNS, SASEGT. The CDR3 contains 13 residues. Trimming removed 4 bases from V and 0 bases from J, with 6 bases in between. This CDR3 reads CASSANYQETQYF. As DNA, the CDR3 is TGTGCCAGCAGTGCCAATTACCAAGAGACCCAGTACTTC.

The chain couples TRBV4-3 to TRBJ2-5, with D possibly TRBD1 on 6 matching bases. This CDR3 region has 15 residues. The germline gives CDR1 LGHNA, CDR2 YSLEER. V was pared by 2 bases and J by 5 bases, with 15 bases between. CDR3 amino acids: CASSQRQAPEETQYF. The CDR3 coding sequence is TGCGCCAGCAGCCAAAGACAGGCACCCGAGGAGACCCAGTACTTC.